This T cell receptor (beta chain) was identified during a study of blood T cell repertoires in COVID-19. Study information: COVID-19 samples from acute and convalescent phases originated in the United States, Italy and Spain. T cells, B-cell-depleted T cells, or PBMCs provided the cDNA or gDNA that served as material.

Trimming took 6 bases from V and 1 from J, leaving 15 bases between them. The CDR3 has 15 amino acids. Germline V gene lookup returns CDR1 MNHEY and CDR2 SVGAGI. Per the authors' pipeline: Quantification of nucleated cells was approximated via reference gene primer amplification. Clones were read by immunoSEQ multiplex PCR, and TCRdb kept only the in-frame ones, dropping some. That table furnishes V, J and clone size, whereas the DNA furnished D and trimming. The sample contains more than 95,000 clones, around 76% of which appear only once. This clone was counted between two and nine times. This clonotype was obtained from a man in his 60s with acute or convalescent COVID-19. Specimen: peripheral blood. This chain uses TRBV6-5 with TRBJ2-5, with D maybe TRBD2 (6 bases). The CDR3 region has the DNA TGTGCCAGCAGGCCGGGAGACATTTTCCAAGAGACCCAGTACTTC. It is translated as CASRPGDIFQETQYF.